The following is a T cell receptor beta chain sequence with its context. Its antigen is unidentified. PCR involved 60 Vbeta and 13 Jbeta primers. Sequencing was performed with immunoSEQ multiplex PCR; in TCRdb, only in-frame clones are kept and a portion is missing. Of roughly 110,000 clones in the sample, under 85% were seen once. Per the germline V gene, CDR1 is MNHEY and CDR2 is SMNVEV (reference sequence). This CDR3 spans 16 amino acids. V lost 8 bases, J lost 0 bases, and 5 bases stayed unmatched. These data are taken from a study of cytomegalovirus exposure and HLA in healthy donors. Study-level results: 87-base-pair reads could not separate some V segments, including TRBV6-2 and TRBV6-3.

The sequencing sample was made of PBMCs. This clonotype was sampled from a man aged 40-50 years in good health and CMV-seropositive. The V and J genes are TRBV27 and TRBJ1-6; the match to TRBD1 covers 9 bases. In DNA form, the CDR3 reads TGTGCCAGCGGAGACAGGGGGAGCTCCTATAATTCACCCCTCCACTTT. Translation: CASGDRGSSYNSPLHF.